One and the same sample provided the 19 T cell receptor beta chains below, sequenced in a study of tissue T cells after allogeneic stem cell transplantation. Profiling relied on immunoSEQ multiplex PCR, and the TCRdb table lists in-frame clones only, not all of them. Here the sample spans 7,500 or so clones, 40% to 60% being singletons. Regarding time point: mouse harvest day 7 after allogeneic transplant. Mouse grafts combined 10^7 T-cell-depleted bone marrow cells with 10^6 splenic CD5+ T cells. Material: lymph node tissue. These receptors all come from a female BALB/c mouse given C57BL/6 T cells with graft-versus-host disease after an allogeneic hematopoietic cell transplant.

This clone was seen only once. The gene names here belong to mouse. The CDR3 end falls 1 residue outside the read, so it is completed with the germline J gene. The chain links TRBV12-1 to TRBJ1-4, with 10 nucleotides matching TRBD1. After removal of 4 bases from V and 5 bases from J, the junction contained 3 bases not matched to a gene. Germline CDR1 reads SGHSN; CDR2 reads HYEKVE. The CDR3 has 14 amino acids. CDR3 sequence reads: CASSRDRGNERLFF. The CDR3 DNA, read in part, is TGTGCCAGCTCCCGGGACAGGGGAAACGAAAGATTATTT.

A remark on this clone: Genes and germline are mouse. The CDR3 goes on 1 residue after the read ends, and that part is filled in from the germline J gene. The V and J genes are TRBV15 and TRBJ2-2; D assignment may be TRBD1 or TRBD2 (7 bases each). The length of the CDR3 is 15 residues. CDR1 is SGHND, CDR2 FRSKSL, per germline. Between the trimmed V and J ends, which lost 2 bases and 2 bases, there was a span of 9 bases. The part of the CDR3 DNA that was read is TGTGCCAGCAGTTTACAGGGGGGGAACACCGGGCAGCTCTAC. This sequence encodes CASSLQGGNTGQLY. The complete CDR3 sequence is CASSLQGGNTGQLYF.

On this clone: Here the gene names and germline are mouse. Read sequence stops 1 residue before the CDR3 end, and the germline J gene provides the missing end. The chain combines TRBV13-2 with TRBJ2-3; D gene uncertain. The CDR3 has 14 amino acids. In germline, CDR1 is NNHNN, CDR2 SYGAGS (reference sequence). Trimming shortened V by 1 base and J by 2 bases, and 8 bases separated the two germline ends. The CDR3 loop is CASGDLTFAETLYF. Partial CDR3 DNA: TGTGCCAGCGGTGATTTGACTTTTGCAGAAACGCTGTAT.

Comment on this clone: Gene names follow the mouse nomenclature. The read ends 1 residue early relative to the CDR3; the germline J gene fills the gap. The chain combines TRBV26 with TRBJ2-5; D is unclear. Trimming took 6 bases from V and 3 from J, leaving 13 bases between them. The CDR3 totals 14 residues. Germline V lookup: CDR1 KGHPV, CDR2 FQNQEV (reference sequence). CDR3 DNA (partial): TGTGCCAGCAGCCCCGTGGCAGTTCAAGACACCCAGTAC. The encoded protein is CASSPVAVQDTQY. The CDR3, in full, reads CASSPVAVQDTQYF.

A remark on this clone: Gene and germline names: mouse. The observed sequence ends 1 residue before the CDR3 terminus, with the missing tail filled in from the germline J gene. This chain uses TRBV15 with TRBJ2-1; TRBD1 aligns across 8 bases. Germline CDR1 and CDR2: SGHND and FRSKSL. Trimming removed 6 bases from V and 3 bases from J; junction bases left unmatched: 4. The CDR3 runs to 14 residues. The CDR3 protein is CASRAGTGYAEQFF. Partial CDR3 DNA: TGTGCCAGCAGAGCCGGGACAGGCTATGCTGAGCAGTTC.

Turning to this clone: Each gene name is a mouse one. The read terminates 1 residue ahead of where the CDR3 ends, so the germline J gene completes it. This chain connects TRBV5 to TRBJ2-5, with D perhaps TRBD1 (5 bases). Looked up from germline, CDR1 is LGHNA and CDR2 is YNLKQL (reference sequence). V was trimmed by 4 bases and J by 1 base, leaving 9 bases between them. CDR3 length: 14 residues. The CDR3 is CASSPQGDQDTQYF. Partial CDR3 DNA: TGTGCCAGCAGCCCCCAGGGAGACCAAGACACCCAGTAC.

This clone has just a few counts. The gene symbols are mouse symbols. CDR3 bases read: TGTGCCAGCAGTCTTGAGGGATATGAACAGTAC. It codes for CASSLEGYEQY. In full, the CDR3 is CASSLEGYEQYF. V and J are TRBV26 and TRBJ2-7; D remains ambiguous. The CDR3 goes on 1 residue after the read ends, and that part is filled in from the germline J gene. Trimming shortened V by 3 bases and J by 4 bases, and 7 bases separated the two germline ends. Germline CDR1 KGHPV, CDR2 FQNQEV (reference sequence). This CDR3 is 12 amino acids long.

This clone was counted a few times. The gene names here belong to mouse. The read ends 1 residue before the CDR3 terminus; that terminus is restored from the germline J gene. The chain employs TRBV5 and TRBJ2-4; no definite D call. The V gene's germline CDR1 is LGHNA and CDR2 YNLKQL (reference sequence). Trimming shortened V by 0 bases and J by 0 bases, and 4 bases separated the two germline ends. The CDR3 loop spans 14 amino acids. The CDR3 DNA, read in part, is TGTGCCAGCAGCCAAGACAATAGTCAAAACACCTTGTAC. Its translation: CASSQDNSQNTLY. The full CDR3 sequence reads CASSQDNSQNTLYF.

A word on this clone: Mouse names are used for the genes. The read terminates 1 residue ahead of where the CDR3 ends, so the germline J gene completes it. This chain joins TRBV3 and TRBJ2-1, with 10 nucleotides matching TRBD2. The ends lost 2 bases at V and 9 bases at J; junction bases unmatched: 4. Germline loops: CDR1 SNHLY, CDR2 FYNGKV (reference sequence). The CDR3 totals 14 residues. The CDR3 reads CASSLRLGGLEQFF. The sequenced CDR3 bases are TGTGCCAGCAGCTTAAGGCTGGGGGGGCTTGAGCAGTTC. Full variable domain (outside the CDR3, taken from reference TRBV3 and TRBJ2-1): GPKVLQIPSHQIIDMGQMVTLNCDPVSNHLYFYWYKQILGQQMEFLVNFYNGKVMEKSKLFKDQFSVERPDGSYFTLKIQPTALEDSAVYFCASSLRLGGLEQFFGPGTRLTVL.

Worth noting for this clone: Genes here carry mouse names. The sequenced part of the CDR3 DNA is TGTGCCAGCAGCTTACTGGGGGGGAAAGACACCCAGTAC. Its translation: CASSLLGGKDTQY. The entire CDR3 protein reads CASSLLGGKDTQYF. J is TRBJ2-5 and V is TRBV4; 10 bases map to TRBD2. The read ends 1 residue shy of where the CDR3 ends; the end is completed using the germline J gene. The CDR3 covers 14 residues. Germline CDR1 LGHDT, CDR2 YNNKQL (reference sequence). V trimming: 4 bases; J trimming: 4 bases; junction bases outside the gene matches: 2.

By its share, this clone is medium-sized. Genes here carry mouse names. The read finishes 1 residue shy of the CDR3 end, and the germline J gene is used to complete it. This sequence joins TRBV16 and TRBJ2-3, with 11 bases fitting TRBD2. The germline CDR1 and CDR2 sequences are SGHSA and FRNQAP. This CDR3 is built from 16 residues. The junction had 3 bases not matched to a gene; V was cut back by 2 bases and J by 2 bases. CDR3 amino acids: CASSLPGLGVAETLYF. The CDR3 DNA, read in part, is TGTGCAAGCAGCTTACCGGGACTGGGGGTTGCAGAAACGCTGTAT. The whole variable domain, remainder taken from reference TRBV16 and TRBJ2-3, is NAGVIQTPRHKVTGKGQEATLWCEPISGHSAVFWYRQTIVQGLEFLTYFRNQAPIDDSGMPKERFSAQMPNQSHSTLKIQSTQPQDSAVYLCASSLPGLGVAETLYFGSGTRLTVL.

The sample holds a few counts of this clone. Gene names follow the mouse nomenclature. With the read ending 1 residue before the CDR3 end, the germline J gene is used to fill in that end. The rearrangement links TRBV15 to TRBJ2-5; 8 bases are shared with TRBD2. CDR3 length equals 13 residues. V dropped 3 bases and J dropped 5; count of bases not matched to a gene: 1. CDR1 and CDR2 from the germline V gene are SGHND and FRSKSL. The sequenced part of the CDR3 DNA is TGTGCCAGCAGTTTCGACTGGGGAGACACCCAGTAC. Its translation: CASSFDWGDTQY. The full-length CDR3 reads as CASSFDWGDTQYF.

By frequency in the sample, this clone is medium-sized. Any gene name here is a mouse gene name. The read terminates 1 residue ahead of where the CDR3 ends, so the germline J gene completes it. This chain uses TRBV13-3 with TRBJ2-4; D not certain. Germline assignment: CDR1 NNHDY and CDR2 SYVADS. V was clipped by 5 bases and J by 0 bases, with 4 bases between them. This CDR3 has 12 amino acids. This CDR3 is CASRQSQNTLYF. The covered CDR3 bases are TGTGCCAGCAGACAGAGTCAAAACACCTTGTAC. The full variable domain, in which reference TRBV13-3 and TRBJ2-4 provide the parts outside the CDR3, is EAAVTQSPRSKVAVTGGKVTLSCHQTNNHDYMYWYRQDTGHGLRLIHYSYVADSTEKGDIPDGYKASRPSQENFSLILELASLSQTAVYFCASRQSQNTLYFGAGTRLSVL.

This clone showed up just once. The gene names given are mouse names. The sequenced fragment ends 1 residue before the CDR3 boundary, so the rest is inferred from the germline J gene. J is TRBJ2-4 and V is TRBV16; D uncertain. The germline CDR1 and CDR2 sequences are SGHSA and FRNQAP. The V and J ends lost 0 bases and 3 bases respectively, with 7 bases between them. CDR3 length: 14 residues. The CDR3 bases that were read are TGTGCAAGCAGCTTAGATCCCCCGCAAAACACCTTGTAC. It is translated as CASSLDPPQNTLY. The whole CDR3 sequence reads CASSLDPPQNTLYF.

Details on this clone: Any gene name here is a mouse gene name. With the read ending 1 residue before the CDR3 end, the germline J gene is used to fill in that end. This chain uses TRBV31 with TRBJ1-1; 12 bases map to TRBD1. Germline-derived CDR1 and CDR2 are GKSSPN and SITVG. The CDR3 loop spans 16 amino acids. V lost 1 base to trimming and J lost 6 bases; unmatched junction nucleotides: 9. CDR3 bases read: TGTGCCTGGAGTCCGTACCCCGGGACAGGGGGCGCAGAAGTCTTC. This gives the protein CAWSPYPGTGGAEVF. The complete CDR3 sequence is CAWSPYPGTGGAEVFF.

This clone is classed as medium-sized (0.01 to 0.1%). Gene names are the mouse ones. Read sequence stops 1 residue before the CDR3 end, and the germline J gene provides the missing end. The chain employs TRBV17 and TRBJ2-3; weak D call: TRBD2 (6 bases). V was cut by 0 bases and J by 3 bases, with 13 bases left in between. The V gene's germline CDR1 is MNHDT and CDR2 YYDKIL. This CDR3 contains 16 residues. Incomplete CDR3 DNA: TGTGCTAGCAGTAGAGATGGGGGAGGATGGGCAGAAACGCTGTAT. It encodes CASSRDGGGWAETLY. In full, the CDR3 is CASSRDGGGWAETLYF.

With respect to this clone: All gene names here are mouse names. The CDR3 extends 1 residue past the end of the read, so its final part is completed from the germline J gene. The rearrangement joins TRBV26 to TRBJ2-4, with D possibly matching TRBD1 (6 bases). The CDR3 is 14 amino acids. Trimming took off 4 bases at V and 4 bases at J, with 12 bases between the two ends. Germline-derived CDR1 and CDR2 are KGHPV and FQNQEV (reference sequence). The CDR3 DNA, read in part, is TGTGCCAGCAGTCCACAGGGAAGGGAAAACACCTTGTAC. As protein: CASSPQGRENTLY. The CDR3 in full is CASSPQGRENTLYF.

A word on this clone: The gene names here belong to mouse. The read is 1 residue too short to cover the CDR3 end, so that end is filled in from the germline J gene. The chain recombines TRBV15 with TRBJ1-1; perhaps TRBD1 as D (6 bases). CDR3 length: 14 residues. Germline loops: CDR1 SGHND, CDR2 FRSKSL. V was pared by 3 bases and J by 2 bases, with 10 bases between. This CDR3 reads CASSFAGANTEVFF. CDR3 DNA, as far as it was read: TGTGCCAGCAGTTTTGCAGGGGCCAACACAGAAGTCTTC.

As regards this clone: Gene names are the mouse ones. The covered CDR3 bases are TGTGCCAGCAGTATGGGGACGGCAAACACAGAAGTCTTC. Amino acid sequence: CASSMGTANTEVF. The CDR3 in full is CASSMGTANTEVFF. The gene calls are TRBV19 and TRBJ1-1; the D gene is possibly TRBD1 (5 bases). The DNA ends 1 residue before the CDR3 does, and the rest of the CDR3 is filled in from the germline J gene. The CDR3 has 14 residues. The germline V gene encodes CDR1 FNHDT and CDR2 SITEND (reference sequence). V gave up 2 bases and J gave up 0 bases, with 8 bases separating them. Complete variable domain (other parts from reference TRBV19 and TRBJ1-1): GGIITQTPKFLIGQEGQKLTLKCQQNFNHDTMYWYRQDSGKGLRLIYYSITENDLQKGDLSEGYDASREKKSSFSLTVTSAQKNEMAVFLCASSMGTANTEVFFGKGTRLTVV.